This passage covers 31 T cell receptor beta chains from one sample sequenced in a study of blood T cell repertoires in COVID-19. Measured with immunoSEQ multiplex PCR; TCRdb has only the in-frame clones, and not every one. The data hold around 110,000 clones, with roughly 89% observed a single time. Specimen: peripheral blood. These receptors all stem from a man aged 35 to 55 with acute or convalescent COVID-19.

V and J are TRBV15 and TRBJ2-2; TRBD2 might be the D (5 bases). Germline-derived CDR1 and CDR2 are LNHNV and YYDKDF (reference sequence). V was trimmed by 1 base and J by 0 bases, leaving 9 bases between them. This CDR3 spans 16 amino acids. The CDR3 region is CATSRVRGANTGELFF. The DNA for the CDR3 is TGTGCCACCAGCAGAGTCCGGGGAGCGAACACCGGGGAGCTGTTTTTT. The entire variable domain, with the rest obtained from reference TRBV15 and TRBJ2-2, is as follows: DAMVIQNPRYQVTQFGKPVTLSCSQTLNHNVMYWYQQKSSQAPKLLFHYYDKDFNNEADTPDNFQSRRPNTSFCFLDIRSPGLGDTAMYLCATSRVRGANTGELFFGEGSRLTVL.

This clone showed up just a few times. The chain is built from TRBV2 and TRBJ1-1; 8 nucleotides line up with TRBD1. Germline V lookup: CDR1 SNHLY, CDR2 FYNNEI. The CDR3 consists of 14 residues. Trimming at V came to 9 bases and at J to 1 base, leaving 7 bases not matched to a gene. Written as DNA, the CDR3 is TGTGCCAGGACTTACAGGGGGAGGAACACTGAAGCTTTCTTT. It codes for CARTYRGRNTEAFF.

The rearrangement uses TRBV6-2 or TRBV6-3 and TRBJ2-7; possibly TRBD1 for D (5 bases). CDR3 length equals 15 residues. V was trimmed by 2 bases and J by 6 bases, leaving 17 bases between them. Germline V gene data show CDR1 as MNHEY and CDR2 as SVGEGT. The CDR3 DNA reads as TGTGCCAGCAGTTACCGCGCCCCCTTGGGGCCCGAGCAGTACTTC. Protein product: CASSYRAPLGPEQYF.

This clone was counted between two and nine times. This chain links TRBV18 with TRBJ1-1, with D possibly TRBD1 on 6 matching bases. From germline, CDR1 is KGHSH and CDR2 LQKENI. The CDR3 loop spans 16 amino acids. The V end was cut by 6 bases, the J end by 1 base, with 18 bases between. The CDR3 nucleotides read TGTGCCAGCTCGCCCTTCCAGGGGACGGGGAACACTGAAGCTTTCTTT. This encodes CASSPFQGTGNTEAFF.

This rearrangement joins TRBV6-5 to TRBJ1-1; 8 nucleotides match TRBD1. V was pared by 6 bases and J by 5 bases, with 11 bases of the junction left unmatched. This CDR3 region has 15 residues. Germline loops: CDR1 MNHEY, CDR2 SVGAGI. The DNA of the CDR3 is TGTGCCAGCAGGGAGGACAGGGCCCCTGGGACTGAAGCTTTCTTT. Amino acid sequence: CASREDRAPGTEAFF.

The rearrangement joins TRBV5-1 to TRBJ2-6; D is perhaps TRBD2 (6 bases). Germline-derived CDR1 and CDR2 are SGHRS and YFSETQ. The CDR3 loop spans 17 amino acids. V shed 1 base and J shed 0 bases, with 11 bases lying between them. CDR3 residues: CASSLPGGSSGANVLTF. CDR3 in DNA: TGCGCCAGCAGCTTGCCCGGGGGTAGCTCTGGGGCCAACGTCCTGACTTTC.

Only one count was recorded for this clone. V usage is TRBV6-2 or TRBV6-3 and J usage is TRBJ1-5; 9 nucleotides agree with TRBD1. V gave up 4 bases and J gave up 16 bases; unmatched junction bases: 8. This CDR3 comprises 12 residues. Per the germline V gene, CDR1 is MNHEY and CDR2 is SVGEGT. DNA for the CDR3: TGTGCCAGCAGTTTAACAGGGGGCGAGGAACATTTT. This translates into CASSLTGGEEHF.

This rearrangement joins TRBV5-5 to TRBJ1-5; D not resolved. This CDR3 is 15 amino acids long. CDR1 SGHKS and CDR2 YYEKEE come from the germline V gene (reference sequence). The V and J ends lost 0 bases and 9 bases respectively, with 16 bases between them. The CDR3 bases are TGTGCCAGCAGCTTGGTGTCGACAACTGGAGGGCCCCAGCATTTT. This sequence encodes CASSLVSTTGGPQHF.

V gene TRBV19 combines with J gene TRBJ1-4, with TRBD1 as a possible D gene (5 bases). Germline V gene sequence: CDR1 LNHDA, CDR2 SQIVND (reference sequence). V lost 5 bases to trimming and J lost 0 bases, with 16 bases between them. CDR3 size: 17 residues. The CDR3 nucleotides are TGTGCCAGTAGTTCCAGAACTTTGACAGCAACTAATGAAAAACTGTTTTTT. Amino acid sequence: CASSSRTLTATNEKLFF. The whole variable domain, filled in from reference TRBV19 and TRBJ1-4, reads DGGITQSPKYLFRKEGQNVTLSCEQNLNHDAMYWYRQDPGQGLRLIYYSQIVNDFQKGDIAEGYSVSREKKESFPLTVTSAQKNPTAFYLCASSSRTLTATNEKLFFGSGTQLSVL.

V usage is TRBV12-3 or TRBV12-4 and J usage is TRBJ2-1; 7 bases agree with TRBD1. With 6 bases clipped from V and 8 bases from J, the junction kept 7 bases outside the gene matches. This CDR3 is 13 amino acids long. The CDR3 DNA reads as TGTGCCAGCAGCAGACTACAGGGGCATGAGCAGTTCTTC. Translation gives CASSRLQGHEQFF.

The chain joins TRBV5-6 to TRBJ1-2, with no clear D. The V end was cut by 2 bases, the J end by 8 bases, with 13 bases between. Germline V gene sequence: CDR1 SGHDT, CDR2 YYEEEE. This CDR3 spans 13 amino acids. CDR3 sequence: CASSFRPLGGYTF. CDR3 coding DNA: TGTGCCAGCAGCTTCCGTCCCCTTGGCGGCTACACCTTC.

The chain combines TRBV7-6 with TRBJ2-1; 12 positions match TRBD2. The CDR3 has 19 amino acids. Germline lookup yields CDR1 SGHVS and CDR2 FNYEAQ. V lost 5 bases, J lost 6 bases, and 17 bases stayed unmatched. The CDR3 region is CASSHLSGLAGTTSNEQFF. In DNA form, the CDR3 reads TGTGCCAGCAGCCACCTTAGCGGACTAGCGGGGACTACGTCCAATGAGCAGTTCTTC.

This chain joins TRBV19 and TRBJ1-2, with 7 bases that match TRBD1. The CDR3 is 13 residues long. The ends lost 10 bases at V and 3 bases at J; junction bases unmatched: 8. In germline, CDR1 is LNHDA, CDR2 SQIVND (reference sequence). In DNA, the CDR3 is TGTGCCATCCAAGGGGGCAGGGACTATGGCTACACCTTC. Amino acid sequence: CAIQGGRDYGYTF.

V and J are TRBV30 and TRBJ1-1; D is ambiguous. This CDR3 is 11 amino acids long. Germline V gives CDR1 GTSNPN, CDR2 SVGIG (reference sequence). V lost 1 base, J lost 8 bases, and 8 bases lay in between. CDR3 nucleotide sequence: TGTGCCTGGAGTGGAGTGAGGGAAGCTTTCTTT. Translating gives CAWSGVREAFF.

The rearrangement links TRBV9 to TRBJ2-2; 9 bases are shared with TRBD2. CDR1 is SGDLS and CDR2 is YYNGEE in the germline V gene. Trimming took 2 bases from V and 8 from J; bases not matched to a gene: 4. The CDR3 loop spans 14 amino acids. The CDR3 nucleotides read TGTGCCAGCAGCGTCGTAGCGGGAGTAGGGGAGCTGTTTTTT. It is translated as CASSVVAGVGELFF.

The J gene is TRBJ1-2, the V gene TRBV19; TRBD1 might be the D (6 bases). V lost 5 bases, J lost 4 bases, and 17 bases lay in between. Germline V gene sequence: CDR1 LNHDA, CDR2 SQIVND (reference sequence). CDR3 length: 15 residues. The CDR3 DNA follows: TGTGCCAGTAGTTTCGGACAGCGTATACTCTATGGCTACACCTTC. It codes for CASSFGQRILYGYTF.

The chain carries TRBV21-1 and TRBJ2-1; TRBD2 is the table's D call, not checked against the DNA. TRBV21-1 is shown as a pseudogene. This CDR3 contains 16 residues. The CDR3 loop is CASSKGKGSSYNEQFF. The CDR3 DNA follows: TGTGCCAGCAGCAAAGGTAAAGGGAGCTCCTACAATGAGCAGTTCTTC.

The rearrangement uses TRBV6-2 or TRBV6-3 and TRBJ1-2; possibly TRBD1 for D (5 bases). Germline CDR1 and CDR2: MNHEY and SVGEGT. The CDR3 has 13 residues. The germline V and J ends were trimmed by 4 bases and 3 bases, with 9 bases remaining between them. In DNA, the CDR3 is TGTGCCAGCAGTTTACAGGTTGACTATGGCTACACCTTC. Translated, it gives CASSLQVDYGYTF.

The sample holds one count of this clone. The chain has TRBV11-2 and TRBJ1-3; D call uncertain. The V gene's germline CDR1 is SGHAT and CDR2 FQNNGV. The V gene lost 4 bases and the J gene lost 0 bases, with 7 bases spanning the gap. This CDR3 is 14 amino acids long. The CDR3 sequence is CASSSSGSGNTIYF. CDR3 sequence (DNA): TGTGCCAGCAGCTCGTCAGGCTCTGGAAACACCATATATTTT.

The chain couples TRBV6-5 to TRBJ1-1; TRBD1 matches 9 bases. The CDR3 contains 15 residues. CDR1 and CDR2 (germline): MNHEY, SVGAGI. V lost 0 bases to trimming and J lost 1 base; unmatched junction nucleotides: 0. CDR3 DNA: TGTGCCAGCAGTTACTCGGGACAGGGGAACACTGAAGCTTTCTTT. Protein: CASSYSGQGNTEAFF.

This clone was picked up one time. The V call is TRBV6-5, the J call TRBJ2-7, with 8 bases that match TRBD1. V lost 9 bases to trimming and J lost 0 bases; unmatched junction nucleotides: 4. This CDR3 spans 13 amino acids. From germline, CDR1 is MNHEY and CDR2 SVGAGI. The CDR3 is CARMTGASYEQYF. CDR3 coding DNA: TGTGCCAGGATGACAGGGGCCTCCTACGAGCAGTACTTC.

This rearrangement joins TRBV11-3 to TRBJ2-6; tentatively, D is TRBD2 (5 bases). V lost 1 base to trimming and J lost 8 bases, with 15 bases between them. The length of the CDR3 is 16 residues. CDR1 and CDR2 (germline): SGHNT, YENEEA. The CDR3 region has the DNA TGTGCCAGCAGCTTAGGTGGAGGCCCAGGAACCAACGTCCTGACTTTC. Translating it yields CASSLGGGPGTNVLTF.

The V gene is TRBV25-1, the J gene TRBJ1-2; D is perhaps TRBD1 (6 bases). The CDR3 sequence is 13 residues long. CDR1 is MGHDK and CDR2 is SYGVNS in the germline V gene. V lost 6 bases to trimming and J lost 2 bases, with 10 bases between them. CDR3 amino acids: CASSLGQNYGYTF. The CDR3 region has the DNA TGTGCCAGCAGCCTCGGACAGAACTATGGCTACACCTTC.

The V gene is TRBV20-1, the J gene TRBJ2-4; a possible D gene is TRBD1 (5 bases). CDR1 is DFQATT and CDR2 is SNEGSKA in the germline V gene (reference sequence). The CDR3 has 10 residues. V lost 6 bases and J lost 8, with 8 bases in between. CDR3 in DNA: TGCAGTGCGTGGGGCGACATTCAGTACTTC. This gives the protein CSAWGDIQYF.

J is TRBJ2-3 and V is TRBV11-2, with 7 nucleotides matching TRBD2. V lost 3 bases to trimming and J lost 0 bases; unmatched junction nucleotides: 3. The CDR3 totals 15 residues. CDR1 is SGHAT and CDR2 is FQNNGV in the germline V gene. The CDR3 DNA reads as TGTGCCAGCAGCTTTGGGAGGGTGAGCACAGATACGCAGTATTTT. This translates into CASSFGRVSTDTQYF.

The gene calls are TRBV25-1 and TRBJ1-2; 9 bases match TRBD1. The CDR3 runs 14 residues. Germline CDR1 and CDR2: MGHDK and SYGVNS. After removal of 5 bases from V and 4 bases from J, the junction contained 5 bases not matched to a gene. The CDR3 nucleotides are TGTGCCAGCAGTACACAGGGGGCAGTCTATGGCTACACCTTC. Protein: CASSTQGAVYGYTF.

This clone is a singleton in its sample. The V gene is TRBV29-1, the J gene TRBJ1-1, with 9 bases identical to TRBD1. The ends lost 7 bases at V and 3 bases at J; junction bases unmatched: 6. CDR1 and CDR2 (germline): SQVTM, ANQGSEA. This CDR3 region has 13 residues. The DNA for the CDR3 is TGCAGCGCCCGACAGGGGGGTGACACTGAAGCTTTCTTT. Translation gives CSARQGGDTEAFF.

This clone showed up just once. This chain connects TRBV5-1 to TRBJ2-1, with 9 nucleotides matching TRBD2. CDR3 length equals 18 residues. Germline V gene lookup returns CDR1 SGHRS and CDR2 YFSETQ. J was trimmed by 2 bases and V by 0 bases; bases with no gene match: 9. This chain's CDR3 is CASSLGILAGEAYNEQFF. The CDR3 bases are TGCGCCAGCAGCTTGGGAATCTTAGCGGGAGAGGCCTACAATGAGCAGTTCTTC.

V gene TRBV2 combines with J gene TRBJ2-7; 11 nucleotides agree with TRBD1. Looked up from germline, CDR1 is SNHLY and CDR2 is FYNNEI. V shed 6 bases and J 7 bases; nucleotides not matched to a gene: 5. This CDR3 is built from 13 residues. In DNA form, the CDR3 reads TGTGCCAGCAGCGGACAGGGGGCTTCTGAGCAGTACTTC. This codes for CASSGQGASEQYF.

The chain carries TRBV19 and TRBJ1-1; 10 bases are a match to TRBD1. Unmatched junction bases numbered 4, after V lost 3 bases and J lost 3 bases. The germline V gene has CDR1 LNHDA and CDR2 SQIVND (reference sequence). The CDR3 totals 15 residues. CDR3 sequence: CASSISGTGDTEAFF. The DNA for the CDR3 is TGTGCCAGTAGTATTTCAGGGACAGGGGACACTGAAGCTTTCTTT.

The rearrangement uses TRBV30 and TRBJ1-2; tentative D call: TRBD1 (6 bases). CDR3 length: 16 residues. Trimming stripped 2 bases from V and 2 bases from J, with 18 bases between. Looked up from germline, CDR1 is GTSNPN and CDR2 is SVGIG (reference sequence). The CDR3 DNA reads TGTGCCTGGAGTAGCCGTTTGGCAGGGGAAAACTATGGCTACACCTTC. It translates to CAWSSRLAGENYGYTF.